The 11 T cell receptor beta chains reported below all come from one sample, sequenced in a study of shared clonotypes between healthy human individuals. The naive CD8 fraction comprised CD45RO-negative cells positively selected for CCR7 and excluded terminally differentiated effector memory CD45RA+ cells. Repertoires were generated with immunoSEQ multiplex PCR, while TCRdb's copy carries only in-frame clones and drops some. The repertoire holds some 2.1 million clones, with about 95% as singletons. Sequenced input: naive CD8+ T cells sorted from blood. These receptors came from a man aged 18 to 35 in good health.

On this clone: Distinct nucleotide sequences in the sample also encode this CDR3. The chain has TRBV27 and TRBJ2-3; 14 positions agree with TRBD2. The V gene's germline CDR1 is MNHEY and CDR2 SMNVEV (reference sequence). With V trimmed by 6 bases and J by 1 base, 0 bases remained unmatched. This CDR3 has 15 residues. For the CDR3, the DNA is TGTGCCAGCAGGGGACTAGCGGGGGGCACAGATACGCAGTATTTT. Its protein product is CASRGLAGGTDTQYF.

The gene calls are TRBV7-9 and TRBJ1-2; no clear D. Germline V gene sequence: CDR1 SEHNR, CDR2 FQNEAQ (reference sequence). The CDR3 has 15 amino acids. The germline V and J ends were trimmed by 3 bases and 2 bases, with 13 bases remaining between them. This CDR3 reads CASSFGEPANYGYTF. CDR3 DNA sequence: TGTGCCAGCAGCTTCGGGGAGCCGGCCAACTATGGCTACACCTTC. Variable domain in full (rest from reference TRBV7-9 and TRBJ1-2): DTGVSQNPRHKITKRGQNVTFRCDPISEHNRLYWYRQTLGQGPEFLTYFQNEAQLEKSRLLSDRFSAERPKGSFSTLEIQRTEQGDSAMYLCASSFGEPANYGYTFGSGTRLTVV.

Of note for this clone: Given a much more abundant clone one base away, this may be a read error. The chain links TRBV7-8 to TRBJ1-1; D gene unclear. The germline V and J ends were trimmed by 1 base and 0 bases, with 0 bases remaining between them. The CDR3 covers 12 residues. Germline V gene data show CDR1 as SGHVS and CDR2 as FQNEAQ. Here the CDR3 DNA reads TGTGCCAGCAGCTTAGTGAACACTGAAGCTTTCTTT. Protein: CASSLVNTEAFF.

This clone is a singleton in its sample. The chain is built from TRBV16 and TRBJ1-3; TRBD1 is a possible D gene (5 bases). The germline CDR1 and CDR2 sequences are KGHSY and FQNENV. V was cut by 0 bases and J by 0 bases, with 12 bases left in between. The CDR3 covers 17 residues. The CDR3 DNA sequence: TGTGCCAGCAGCCAATCGGGGGAGCCTTACTCTGGAAACACCATATATTTT. It yields the protein CASSQSGEPYSGNTIYF. The whole variable domain, filled in from reference TRBV16 and TRBJ1-3, reads GEEVAQTPKHLVRGEGQKAKLYCAPIKGHSYVFWYQQVLKNEFKFLISFQNENVFDETGMPKERFSAKCLPNSPCSLEIQATKLEDSAVYFCASSQSGEPYSGNTIYFGEGSWLTVV.

This chain joins TRBV19 and TRBJ1-5; D is unclear. V gave up 6 bases and J gave up 6 bases, with 15 bases separating them. The CDR3 runs 14 residues. Germline CDR1 is LNHDA and CDR2 is SQIVND (reference sequence). In nucleotides, the CDR3 is TGTGCCAGTAGCCTCGACATCGAGAGTCAGCCCCAGCATTTT. Its protein is CASSLDIESQPQHF. Variable domain in full (rest from reference TRBV19 and TRBJ1-5): DGGITQSPKYLFRKEGQNVTLSCEQNLNHDAMYWYRQDPGQGLRLIYYSQIVNDFQKGDIAEGYSVSREKKESFPLTVTSAQKNPTAFYLCASSLDIESQPQHFGDGTRLSIL.

The chain couples TRBV19 to TRBJ1-2; TRBD1 is a possible D gene (6 bases). The CDR3 contains 16 residues. Deletions cut 5 bases from V and 2 bases from J, with 18 bases between. The germline V gene has CDR1 LNHDA and CDR2 SQIVND (reference sequence). DNA of the CDR3: TGTGCCAGTAGTCAACACGGGACACTCCCGAACTATGGCTACACCTTC. Its translation: CASSQHGTLPNYGYTF.

V usage is TRBV6-1 and J usage is TRBJ2-7; TRBD1 is a possible D gene (6 bases). The CDR3 consists of 13 residues. V was trimmed by 8 bases and J by 3 bases, leaving 14 bases between them. The germline V gene encodes CDR1 MNHNS and CDR2 SASEGT. CDR3 region: CASSDTGIYEQYF. As DNA, the CDR3 is TGTGCCAGCTCGGATACAGGGATCTACGAGCAGTACTTC.

This rearrangement joins TRBV29-1 to TRBJ1-1, with D perhaps TRBD1 (6 bases). The CDR3 runs 11 residues. V lost 7 bases and J 3 bases, leaving 9 bases between the germline ends. The germline CDR1 and CDR2 sequences are SQVTM and ANQGSEA. The CDR3 sequence: CSGYRDTEAFF. In nucleotides, the CDR3 is TGCAGCGGCTACAGGGACACTGAAGCTTTCTTT. Together with reference TRBV29-1 and TRBJ1-1, the CDR3 gives the full variable domain: SAVISQKPSRDICQRGTSLTIQCQVDSQVTMMFWYRQQPGQSLTLIATANQGSEATYESGFVIDKFPISRPNLTFSTLTVSNMSPEDSSIYLCSGYRDTEAFFGQGTRLTVV.

The chain links TRBV4-3 to TRBJ1-1; no reliable D call. Per the germline V gene, CDR1 is LGHNA and CDR2 is YSLEER. V lost 0 bases and J 1 base, leaving 15 bases between the germline ends. This CDR3 spans 17 amino acids. This chain's CDR3 is CASSQDFERLGNTEAFF. DNA of the CDR3: TGCGCCAGCAGCCAAGATTTTGAAAGACTGGGGAACACTGAAGCTTTCTTT.

The count of this clone is one. This chain links TRBV7-8 with TRBJ1-4, with D unclear. Trimming left V 1 base short and J 3 bases short, with 6 bases between. Germline V gene sequence: CDR1 SGHVS, CDR2 FQNEAQ. This CDR3 is built from 14 residues. The CDR3 here is CASSLEDSNEKLFF. The CDR3 DNA reads as TGTGCCAGCAGCTTAGAGGATTCTAATGAAAAACTGTTTTTT.

The chain combines TRBV30 with TRBJ1-2; D gene uncertain. This CDR3 has 14 amino acids. Deletions cut 1 base from V and 2 bases from J, with 11 bases between. Germline V CDR1 and CDR2: GTSNPN, SVGIG (reference sequence). Here the CDR3 DNA reads TGTGCCTGGAGTGGCCCGGACGAGAACTATGGCTACACCTTC. The encoded protein is CAWSGPDENYGYTF. Full variable domain (rest looked up from reference TRBV30 and TRBJ1-2): SQTIHQWPATLVQPVGSPLSLECTVEGTSNPNLYWYRQAAGRGLQLLFYSVGIGQISSEVPQNLSASRPQDRQFILSSKKLLLSDSGFYLCAWSGPDENYGYTFGSGTRLTVV.